The clone carrying this TCR beta chain showed up just a few times. This specimen comes from a study of early T cells in non-severe SARS-CoV-2 infection. The length of the CDR3 is 16 residues. Deletions cut 4 bases from V and 10 bases from J, with 21 bases between. Germline V CDR1 and CDR2: SGHRS, YFSETQ. TCRdb called the 5' RACE reads again in MiXCR, with one record for every CDR3 protein. The sample lists tens of thousands of distinct CDR3 sequences, roughly 12% occurring once. The rearrangement links TRBV5-1 to TRBJ1-6; possibly TRBD1 for D (6 bases). This clonotype was sampled from an adult who was a healthcare worker with PCR-confirmed SARS-CoV-2 infection or an uninfected control (not recorded which). The specimen comprised whole blood, sampled at baseline. CDR3 protein: CASSRSGGGRESPLHF. The DNA of the CDR3 is TGCGCCAGCAGCCGATCCGGAGGGGGGCGAGAGTCACCCCTCCACTTT.